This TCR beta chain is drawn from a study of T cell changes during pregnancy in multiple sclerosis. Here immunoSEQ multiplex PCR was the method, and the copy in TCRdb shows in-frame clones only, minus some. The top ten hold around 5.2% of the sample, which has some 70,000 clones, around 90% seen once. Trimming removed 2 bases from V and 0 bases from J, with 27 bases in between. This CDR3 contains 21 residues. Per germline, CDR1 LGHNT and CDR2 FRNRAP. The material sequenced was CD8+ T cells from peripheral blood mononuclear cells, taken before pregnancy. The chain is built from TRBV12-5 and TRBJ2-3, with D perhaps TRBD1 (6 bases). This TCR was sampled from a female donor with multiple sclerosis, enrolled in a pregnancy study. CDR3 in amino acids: CASGLPLTGHIPLHSTDTQYF. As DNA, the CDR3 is TGTGCTAGTGGTTTGCCCCTTACAGGGCACATCCCCCTTCATAGCACAGATACGCAGTATTTT.